This TCR beta chain was recovered during a study of shared clonotypes between healthy human individuals. The wider study: Three plates were used per donor for CD4 naive, three for CD4 memory, two for CD8 naive and one for CD8 memory.

Overall study results and limits: Sample collection involved blood only; tissue repertoires are likely different. Donors were few, which limited the genetic and exposure-history diversity represented.

Germline loops: CDR1 MNHEY, CDR2 SMNVEV (reference sequence). The CDR3 totals 13 residues. V lost 2 bases, J lost 4 bases, and 9 bases lay in between. CD45RO-negative, CCR7-positively selected cells formed the naive CD8 fraction, excluding terminally differentiated effector memory CD45RA+ cells. Genomic DNA belonging to each subset was distributed in equal measure over several immunoSEQ plates. This table comes from immunoSEQ multiplex PCR, and its TCRdb copy is limited to in-frame clones, with some not included. The top ten hold approximately 25% of the sample, which has around 700,000 clones, roughly nine tenths seen once. On this clone itself: What it binds is not known.

The sequenced material came from naive CD8+ T cells sorted from blood. This receptor was taken from a man younger than 40 in good health. This sequence joins TRBV27 and TRBJ2-7; the D gene is possibly TRBD2 (6 bases). In DNA, the CDR3 is TGTGCCAGCAGTTTAGCGGCGGGATACGAGCAGTACTTC. Protein product: CASSLAAGYEQYF.